In this sample, the clone carrying this T cell receptor beta chain turned up a few times. No antigen is known for it. These data belong to a study of CD8 T cells in ankylosing spondylitis. General study results and limits: A motif in TCR beta, a set of about 8 highly homologous variants, appeared characteristic of ankylosing spondylitis blood. Earlier authors reported some of these motif variants in reactive arthritis synovial fluid and blood.

Quantitative molecular-barcoded 5'-RACE generated the TCR beta libraries. TCRdb itself ran the 5' RACE reads through MiXCR, one entry per CDR3 protein. This table holds 340,000 or so distinct CDR3 sequences, 14% to 15% found once. Germline loops: CDR1 LGHDT, CDR2 YNNKEL (reference sequence). The CDR3 is 13 residues long. V was clipped by 1 base and J by 7 bases; unmatched bases: 0. The specimen was blood, either unsorted or a sorted T cell fraction (not recorded which). The sequence was collected from a male donor with ankylosing spondylitis or in good health (not recorded which). The V call is TRBV3-1, the J call TRBJ1-2; 10 nucleotides align to TRBD1. The CDR3 here is CASSQGTGGGYTF. The DNA of the CDR3 is TGTGCCAGCAGCCAAGGGACAGGGGGTGGCTACACCTTC.